The 25 T cell receptor beta chains below were found in one sample sequenced in a study of blood T cell repertoires in COVID-19 (dated by TCRdb to between 2020 and 2021). To prepare the library, the immunoSEQ multiplex PCR assay was applied. TCRdb retrieved this table from immuneACCESS and kept in-frame rearrangements only. Not all clones are present; in checked studies, unresolved V genes account for under half, and no reason is known for the remainder. For this sample there are roughly 360,000 clones; 81% appear just once. The biggest ten clones account for more than 1% of the sample. Input material: peripheral blood. These receptors all come from a human donor with acute or convalescent COVID-19. The donor label of this sample is uncertain.

The rearrangement links TRBV6-5 to TRBJ2-1; TRBD1 is a possible D gene (6 bases). Germline lookup yields CDR1 MNHEY and CDR2 SVGAGI. This CDR3 is built from 15 residues. V was shortened by 0 bases and J by 4 bases, with 10 bases between the two germline ends. CDR3 sequence (DNA): TGTGCCAGCAGTTACTCGGGGGCGAGTTACAATGAGCAGTTCTTC. This sequence encodes CASSYSGASYNEQFF.

The rearrangement links TRBV4-2 to TRBJ1-3; no firm D call. Germline assignment: CDR1 LGHNA and CDR2 YNFKEQ. V dropped 0 bases and J dropped 11 bases, with 8 bases sitting between them. The CDR3 is 12 amino acids. The CDR3: CASSQEPRPIYF. The CDR3 DNA sequence: TGTGCCAGCAGCCAAGAGCCGCGGCCCATATATTTT.

V is TRBV18 and J is TRBJ1-1, with unresolved D. The V and J ends lost 3 bases and 7 bases respectively, with 15 bases between them. CDR1 is KGHSH, CDR2 LQKENI, per germline. The CDR3 spans 14 residues. The CDR3 bases are TGTGCCAGCTCACCTCCTGGACTAGGGCGTGAAGCTTTCTTT. Translation gives CASSPPGLGREAFF.

The chain recombines TRBV20-1 with TRBJ1-1, with 10 bases fitting TRBD1. Germline-derived CDR1 and CDR2 are DFQATT and SNEGSKA (reference sequence). The CDR3 sequence is 14 residues long. The V and J ends lost 3 bases and 4 bases, in that order; junction bases with no gene match: 5. The CDR3 loop reads CSASSRDRGTEAFF. Here the CDR3 DNA reads TGCAGTGCTAGTTCCAGGGACAGGGGCACTGAAGCTTTCTTT.

V usage is TRBV28 and J usage is TRBJ2-7; 7 positions agree with TRBD1. There are 14 residues in the CDR3. CDR1 is MDHEN and CDR2 is SYDVKM in the germline V gene. V was clipped by 9 bases and J by 5 bases; unmatched bases: 13. CDR3 loop: CASRTGTALNEQYF. The CDR3 DNA reads TGTGCCAGTAGGACCGGGACAGCGCTGAACGAGCAGTACTTC.

With respect to this clone: Its ends do not fully match the called genes, so a read error is possible. J is TRBJ1-5 and V is TRBV6-1; weak D call: TRBD1 (5 bases). Germline V gives CDR1 MNHNS, CDR2 SASEGT. The CDR3 covers 16 residues. CDR3 DNA: TGTGCCAGCAGTGGGGTCGGGGGTTATAGCAATCGGCCCCAGCATTTT. This translates into CASSGVGGYSNRPQHF.

This clone was seen more than once but under ten times. The V and J genes are TRBV4-2 and TRBJ1-6; 8 nucleotides match TRBD1. Germline loops: CDR1 LGHNA, CDR2 YNFKEQ. The CDR3 extends over 17 amino acids. V lost 4 bases to trimming and J lost 7 bases; unmatched junction nucleotides: 12. CDR3 sequence reads: CASSLGSTGGGNSPLHF. For the CDR3, the DNA is TGTGCCAGCAGCCTAGGCAGTACAGGGGGGGGGAATTCACCCCTCCACTTT.

The chain carries TRBV30 and TRBJ2-1; 9 bases align to TRBD2. The CDR3 loop spans 18 amino acids. Germline lookup yields CDR1 GTSNPN and CDR2 SVGIG (reference sequence). V was clipped by 1 base and J by 4 bases; unmatched bases: 14. CDR3 sequence: CAWSGGAGGPESYNEQFF. In nucleotides, the CDR3 is TGTGCCTGGAGTGGAGGAGCGGGGGGCCCCGAATCATACAATGAGCAGTTCTTC.

The chain combines TRBV11-2 with TRBJ2-3, with TRBD1 identical over 7 bases. CDR1 and CDR2 from the germline V gene are SGHAT and FQNNGV. J was trimmed by 4 bases and V by 3 bases; bases with no gene match: 13. The CDR3 runs to 17 residues. This CDR3 reads CASSFRGPGARADTQYF. In DNA, the CDR3 is TGTGCCAGCAGCTTTAGGGGGCCAGGGGCAAGGGCAGATACGCAGTATTTT.

V is TRBV28 and J is TRBJ2-1, with 10 nucleotides matching TRBD2. Germline trimming cut 3 bases from V and 0 bases from J; bases unmatched to any gene: 14. CDR3 size: 20 residues. Germline V lookup: CDR1 MDHEN, CDR2 SYDVKM. The CDR3 sequence: CASSFSGGAWSKGSYNEQFF. The CDR3, as DNA: TGTGCCAGCAGTTTCAGCGGGGGGGCCTGGTCGAAGGGCTCCTACAATGAGCAGTTCTTC.

The chain uses TRBV27 and TRBJ1-6, with 8 bases identical to TRBD1. Losses at the gene ends were 6 bases for V and 7 bases for J; bases not matched to a gene: 11. The germline gives CDR1 MNHEY, CDR2 SMNVEV (reference sequence). The CDR3 spans 16 residues. CDR3 sequence reads: CASRAGQGRTNSPLHF. Here the CDR3 DNA reads TGTGCCAGCAGGGCTGGACAGGGAAGGACAAATTCACCCCTCCACTTT.

V gene TRBV19 combines with J gene TRBJ2-1; D is undetermined. V gave up 1 base and J gave up 1 base, with 8 bases separating them. The CDR3 consists of 15 residues. CDR1 is LNHDA, CDR2 SQIVND, per germline (reference sequence). In DNA form, the CDR3 reads TGTGCCAGTAGTATAGTTCCGAGTTCCTACAATGAGCAGTTCTTC. Amino acids: CASSIVPSSYNEQFF.

This clone was counted once. This chain's CDR3 is CASSLVVKGLFGGYTF. CDR3 nucleotides: TGTGCCAGCAGCTTAGTGGTGAAAGGACTCTTTGGGGGCTACACCTTC. The chain carries TRBV7-2 and TRBJ1-2, with D hard to call. Germline V gene sequence: CDR1 SGHTA, CDR2 FQGNSA. V shed 1 base and J shed 8 bases, with 20 bases lying between them. This CDR3 comprises 16 residues.

The chain combines TRBV14 with TRBJ2-5, with TRBD2 matching 9 bases. There are 16 residues in the CDR3. V lost 1 base and J lost 5; bases outside the gene matches: 8. Germline CDR1 SGHDN, CDR2 FVKESK. The CDR3 DNA reads as TGTGCCAGCAGCCAAGTAGCGGGACTAGCCAAGGAGACCCAGTACTTC. The encoded protein is CASSQVAGLAKETQYF.

The chain has TRBV25-1 and TRBJ1-4; TRBD1 is a possible D gene (5 bases). The CDR3 has 16 residues. V was shortened by 3 bases and J by 7 bases, with 18 bases between the two germline ends. Germline lookup yields CDR1 MGHDK and CDR2 SYGVNS. CDR3 DNA sequence: TGTGCCAGCAGTGATCCGGCGGGGGGGAAGAGTGAAAAACTGTTTTTT. Translated: CASSDPAGGKSEKLFF.

The chain is built from TRBV5-8 and TRBJ1-1; D is uncertain. V gave up 5 bases and J gave up 3 bases, with 17 bases separating them. Germline CDR1 reads SGHTS; CDR2 reads YDEGEE. The CDR3 covers 15 residues. The CDR3 bases are TGTGCCAGCAGTCCCGGAGACGGAGGTTACACTGAAGCTTTCTTT. Translated, it gives CASSPGDGGYTEAFF.

This clone appeared a single time. The gene calls are TRBV29-1 and TRBJ2-1; 14 bases are shared with TRBD2. V lost 8 bases, J lost 0 bases, and 6 bases stayed unmatched. CDR3 length equals 16 residues. From germline, CDR1 is SQVTM and CDR2 ANQGSEA. The CDR3 reads CSHGLAGGLSYNEQFF. CDR3 DNA: TGCAGCCATGGACTAGCGGGAGGCCTCTCCTACAATGAGCAGTTCTTC.

This clone has a handful of counts. This chain connects TRBV7-2 to TRBJ1-5; TRBD1 aligns across 9 bases. The germline CDR1 and CDR2 sequences are SGHTA and FQGNSA. The V gene end was trimmed by 5 bases and the J gene end by 7 bases; junction bases not matched to a gene: 12. The CDR3 is 16 residues long. The CDR3: CASSRGDRVSGQPQHF. In DNA form, the CDR3 reads TGTGCCAGCAGCCGTGGGGACAGGGTCTCGGGGCAGCCCCAGCATTTT.

The chain links TRBV11-2 to TRBJ2-5, with 9 bases matching TRBD2. The J segment lost 5 bases and the V segment lost 1 base, leaving 8 bases of the junction unmatched. The CDR3 runs to 16 residues. Per germline, CDR1 SGHAT and CDR2 FQNNGV. CDR3 nucleotides: TGTGCCAGCAGCTTAGTCACGCGGGGGGGCCTGGAGACCCAGTACTTC. Its protein is CASSLVTRGGLETQYF.

The chain joins TRBV4-1 to TRBJ1-2, with 9 bases lining up with TRBD1. There are 13 residues in the CDR3. The germline V gene has CDR1 MGHRA and CDR2 YSYEKL. The junction had 6 bases not matched to a gene; V was cut back by 5 bases and J by 8 bases. CDR3 DNA sequence: TGCGCCAGCAGCGACCGGGACAGGGAAGGCTACACCTTC. It is translated as CASSDRDREGYTF.

The J gene is TRBJ2-2, the V gene TRBV7-2; the match to TRBD2 covers 7 bases. The CDR3 consists of 15 residues. Germline CDR1 reads SGHTA; CDR2 reads FQGNSA. Trimming removed 4 bases from V and 5 bases from J; junction bases left unmatched: 7. The CDR3 region has the DNA TGTGCCAGCAGCTCGATGACTAGCCCAACCGGGGAGCTGTTTTTT. As protein: CASSSMTSPTGELFF. Looking up the rest from reference TRBV7-2 and TRBJ2-2 gives the full variable domain: GAGVSQSPSNKVTEKGKDVELRCDPISGHTALYWYRQSLGQGLEFLIYFQGNSAPDKSGLPSDRFSAERTGGSVSTLTIQRTQQEDSAVYLCASSSMTSPTGELFFGEGSRLTVL.

In regard to this clone: A read error may produce the germline difference seen at one junction end. The J gene is TRBJ1-2, the V gene TRBV12-3 or TRBV12-4; 8 nucleotides align to TRBD1. This CDR3 is built from 12 residues. In DNA form, the CDR3 reads TGTGCCAGCAGCTCCGGGACAGGACTTCTCGCCTTC. Residues: CASSSGTGLLAF.

The chain couples TRBV6-5 to TRBJ1-1, with D possibly TRBD1 on 6 matching bases. V was cut by 4 bases and J by 8 bases, with 14 bases left in between. This CDR3 has 13 amino acids. The germline V gene encodes CDR1 MNHEY and CDR2 SVGAGI. In DNA form, the CDR3 reads TGTGCCAGCAGTTCCGCGACGGGACAAGAAGCTTTCTTT. This codes for CASSSATGQEAFF.

The CDR3 protein is CAISKGQLLGNTIYF. CDR3 in DNA: TGTGCCATCAGTAAGGGACAGCTACTTGGAAACACCATATATTTT. J is TRBJ1-3 and V is TRBV10-3; 7 nucleotides agree with TRBD1. Germline V CDR1 and CDR2: ENHRY, SYGVKD. V shed 5 bases, J shed 3 bases, and the junction held 7 bases outside the gene matches. The CDR3 extends over 15 amino acids.

This sequence joins TRBV2 and TRBJ1-5; weak D call: TRBD1 (6 bases). The germline CDR1 and CDR2 sequences are SNHLY and FYNNEI. Trimming shortened V by 5 bases and J by 0 bases, and 17 bases separated the two germline ends. The CDR3 is 17 amino acids. CDR3 nucleotide sequence: TGTGCCAGCAGTAGTCCGCCGGGACACAATAGCAATCAGCCCCAGCATTTT. As protein: CASSSPPGHNSNQPQHF.